This entry is about one T cell receptor (beta chain). It has no known antigen specificity. Per-base qualities were not stored, and no clone one base away is much larger. This sample stems from a study of shared clonotypes between healthy human individuals (dated by TCRdb to the early 2020s). About the investigation overall: Three men and two women, aged 18 to 49 years, made up the cohort. For each donor, CD4 naive and CD4 memory were each run on three plates, CD8 naive on two plates, and CD8 memory on one plate. Between about 0.9 and 8.9 billion PBMCs per donor were obtained by leukapheresis. Blood TCR repertoires of several healthy adults were deeply sequenced to estimate repertoire size and the extent of clonotype sharing between individuals. Different laboratories and diverse techniques were used to prepare libraries and sequence TCR repertoires, to increase sequencing depth and limit assay-specific biases.

Beyond this particular receptor, the publication reports: Rarefaction of sorted-subset datasets indicated incomplete sequencing despite the large sequencing depth. Only blood was sampled, and tissue TCR repertoires likely differ from those in blood. Naive subsets generally had larger estimated clonotype richness than memory subsets did. Across a handful of donors, 4.5% to 6.5% of naive CD4, approximately 3.5% of naive CD8, around 2.1% of memory CD4, and under 0.45% of memory CD8 clonotypes were shared. Higher generation probabilities were observed for clonotypes shared by all four sorted-subset donors than for non-shared clonotypes. Pairwise subsampling indicated that sequencing depth was expected to affect the degree of clonotype sharing among donors. The small number of donors limited the genetic and exposure-history diversity represented.

Using the deep immunoSEQ assay, TCR CDR3 regions were amplified from genomic DNA by multiplex PCR. Genomic DNA extracted from each cell subset was distributed evenly over all wells of several immunoSEQ 96-well plates, and each plate served as one replicate. For sorted subsets, each replicate PCR was loaded with about 200 ng genomic DNA, equivalent to about 30,000 T cell genomes. The purified libraries were quantified using a Qubit 3.0 fluorometer, sized with a Bioanalyzer 2100, and then quantified again using the KAPA Library Quantification kit. A separate single-read 150-cycle Illumina NextSeq 550 flow cell was used to sequence each immunoSEQ 96-well plate. On the authors' methods: Because only junctional sequences without quality scores were contained in the immunoSEQ output, filtering matching that applied to full-length reads could not be performed. Sequences were annotated with PyIR, a Python wrapper for IgBLAST v1.9, using IMGT germline references to assign V/J genes and CDR3. Any read was removed if the V/J assignment was weak (E-value above 1e-6), the CDR3 was missing, or the read contained stop codons, out-of-frame junctions, or ambiguous translated residues. V3J clonotypes were defined as sequences sharing the same inferred V gene, J gene, and CDR3 amino acid sequence. Percentage overlap between repertoires was computed as shared unique clonotypes divided by the size of the smaller repertoire. Richness of each repertoire was evaluated using RTK rarefaction, the Chao1 estimator, and Recon v2.1 estimates of unobserved clonotypes. OLGA was used to compute generation probabilities for all TCRbeta clonotypes that the gDNA method yielded from several donors. Sourced from immuneACCESS, this table was stored by TCRdb with only in-frame sequences that have V and J called. A share of the clones is absent; for the studies checked, an unresolved V gene accounts for under half, and the remainder has no known explanation. The DNA was the basis for D and trimming; V, J and clone size are from that table. Counted in this sample were about 1 million clones; around 76% of them appeared once. Clones ranked in the top ten supply approximately 1.5% of the sample.

The cysteine opens and the phenylalanine closes a CDR3 of 13 amino acids. The entry retains the CDR3 DNA only, 39 bases that are in frame from base 1. The germline V gene provides CDR1 LGHNA and CDR2 YNFKEQ. V sheds 0 bases and J sheds 3 bases, leaving 4 bases between their ends. Donors were healthy HIV-negative adults with no recently reported acute infections or vaccinations. Every donor was a Caucasian adult living in Nashville, Tennessee, USA. CD4+ T cells were enriched through magnetic negative selection, after which naive cells were positively selected on CD45RA and the remaining negative fraction served as the memory subset. Blood was collected by leukapheresis, and PBMCs were isolated by Ficoll-Histopaque density gradient centrifugation and then cryopreserved in liquid nitrogen vapor phase. Purity and quantity of every magnetically sorted T cell population were checked by analytical flow cytometry. From each sorted fraction, genomic DNA was isolated and quantified by UV absorbance on a Nanodrop 2000c.

This chain is built from TRBV4-2 and TRBJ2-3; confidence is insufficient to name the D gene. Sequencing was carried out using memory CD4+ T cells sorted from blood. The label giving this sample's cell subset or site can be read as: CD45RA-negative fraction. The receptor's source is a man younger than 35 in good health. The nucleotide sequence reads as follows: TGTGCCAGCAGCCAAGACCGAACAGATACGCAGTATTTT. Translated, this gives CASSQDRTDTQYF.